Ten or more counts support the clone carrying this T cell receptor (beta chain). The antigen remains undetermined. The data were produced by immunoSEQ multiplex PCR, yet TCRdb's version contains in-frame clones alone and is incomplete. The sample contains just over 200,000 clones, roughly 73% of which appear only once. These data originate in a study of cytotoxic CD8 clonotypes in ibrutinib-treated CLL. Study summary: Sample averages reached 250,000 to 300,000 productive templates and 80,000 to 100,000 productive rearrangements. General observations from the study: Baseline clonality, higher than in age-matched healthy donors, tracked circulating CD8+ T-cell counts. Public clonotypes were rare and shrank or held steady on treatment. Clonality increased at ibrutinib response, then returned toward baseline at progression.

The germline V gene has CDR1 MNHEY and CDR2 SMNVEV (reference sequence). The CDR3 spans 14 residues. The V and J ends lost 6 bases and 5 bases respectively, with 13 bases between them. The clonotype comes from a human donor with chronic lymphocytic leukemia. The sample in question was PBMCs, obtained after 12 months of ibrutinib treatment. This chain connects TRBV27 to TRBJ1-4; a possible D gene is TRBD1 (5 bases). For the CDR3, the DNA is TGTGCCAGCAGCCCACGGGAGGGGAATGAAAAACTGTTTTTT. Residues: CASSPREGNEKLFF. Using reference TRBV27 and TRBJ1-4 for the parts outside the CDR3, the full variable domain is EAQVTQNPRYLITVTGKKLTVTCSQNMNHEYMSWYRQDPGLGLRQIYYSMNVEVTDKGDVPEGYKVSRKEKRNFPLILESPSPNQTSLYFCASSPREGNEKLFFGSGTQLSVL.